These 3 T cell receptor beta chains share one sample of origin, sequenced in a study of T cell repertoires in cytomegalovirus infection. A single record per CDR3 protein comes from TCRdb applying MiXCR to the reads. The sample records 7,400 or so distinct CDR3 sequences, less than 70% being singletons. The antigens these receptors bind are not known. Source material: PBMCs, sequenced either directly or after in vitro stimulation (not recorded which). The receptor set was obtained from a human donor in good health (CMV status not recorded). Some clones in this sample may be carry-over from other donors' samples.

The rearrangement uses TRBV7-8 and TRBJ1-5; D call uncertain. CDR3 size: 16 residues. Germline V lookup: CDR1 SGHVS, CDR2 FQNEAQ. The V end lost 1 base, the J end lost 6 bases, and 16 bases lay between the germline ends. The CDR3 sequence is CASSLGASGGLQPQHF. The CDR3 DNA follows: TGTGCCAGCAGCTTAGGGGCTTCCGGAGGGCTTCAGCCCCAGCATTTT.

This clonotype was seen only once. The chain uses TRBV3-1 and TRBJ2-6; D is undetermined. There are 15 residues in the CDR3. Per the germline V gene, CDR1 is LGHDT and CDR2 is YNNKEL (reference sequence). V was clipped by 3 bases and J by 0 bases, with 6 bases between them. CDR3 sequence: CASSHKVSGANVLTF. The CDR3, as DNA: TGTGCCAGCAGCCATAAAGTCTCTGGGGCCAACGTCCTGACTTTC. Full variable domain (missing parts from reference TRBV3-1 and TRBJ2-6): DTAVSQTPKYLVTQMGNDKSIKCEQNLGHDTMYWYKQDSKKFLKIMFSYNNKELIINETVPNRFSPKSPDKAHLNLHINSLELGDSAVYFCASSHKVSGANVLTFGAGSRLTVL.

As concerns this clonotype: Relative to the germline gene, one junction end is altered; a read error may explain this. The chain links TRBV7-3 to TRBJ2-3; perhaps TRBD1 as D (7 bases). The CDR3 has 14 residues. Per germline, CDR1 SGHTA and CDR2 FQGTGA. This chain's CDR3 is CARSSGGFTDTQYF. As DNA, the CDR3 is TGTGCCAGAAGCTCAGGGGGGTTCACAGATACGCAGTATTTC.